The 32 T cell receptor beta chains listed next were all sequenced from one sample in a study of blood T cell repertoires in COVID-19. Assay used: immunoSEQ multiplex PCR; TCRdb lists only in-frame clones, some missing. Of over 200,000 clones listed, 86% are singletons. Sample: PBMCs or T cells enriched from blood (not recorded which). These receptors all stem from a woman aged 25 to 39 who had been exposed to COVID-19.

CDR3 protein: CASSLGGGRNTIYF. The CDR3 DNA reads as TGTGCCAGCAGCTTAGGAGGCGGGAGAAACACCATATATTTT. The chain combines TRBV7-9 with TRBJ1-3; D not certain. Germline CDR1 is SEHNR and CDR2 is FQNEAQ (reference sequence). Deletions cut 1 base from V and 5 bases from J, with 9 bases between. This CDR3 has 14 amino acids.

The gene calls are TRBV5-3 and TRBJ1-1; D is unclear. TRBV5-3 is an ORF; its function is uncertain. The CDR3 has 12 amino acids. V gave up 6 bases and J gave up 0 bases, with 6 bases separating them. CDR3 sequence reads: CARKGVNTEAFF. The CDR3 coding sequence is TGTGCCAGAAAAGGAGTGAACACTGAAGCTTTCTTT.

V gene TRBV21-1 combines with J gene TRBJ2-3; no check of the table's D call, TRBD2, against the DNA was made. TRBV21-1 is noted as a pseudogene. The CDR3 spans 12 residues. The CDR3 DNA follows: TGTGCCGGAGGGAGACACACAGATACGCAGTATTTT. Residues: CAGGRHTDTQYF.

The chain carries TRBV28 and TRBJ1-1; 7 positions match TRBD1. After removal of 5 bases from V and 1 base from J, the junction contained 4 bases not matched to a gene. Germline V gene data show CDR1 as MDHEN and CDR2 as SYDVKM. This CDR3 contains 14 residues. CDR3 in amino acids: CASSPGTENTEAFF. CDR3 nucleotides: TGTGCCAGCAGTCCCGGGACAGAGAACACTGAAGCTTTCTTT. The full variable domain, its missing parts supplied by reference TRBV28 and TRBJ1-1, is DVKVTQSSRYLVKRTGEKVFLECVQDMDHENMFWYRQDPGLGLRLIYFSYDVKMKEKGDIPEGYSVSREKKERFSLILESASTNQTSMYLCASSPGTENTEAFFGQGTRLTVV.

The chain uses TRBV9 and TRBJ2-3, with D unresolved. With 3 bases removed from V and 4 bases from J, the gap between germline ends came to 12 bases. From germline, CDR1 is SGDLS and CDR2 YYNGEE. This CDR3 region has 14 residues. Written as DNA, the CDR3 is TGTGCCAGCAGCGGAGGAGACTCCGCAGATACGCAGTATTTT. Its translation: CASSGGDSADTQYF.

The chain recombines TRBV2 with TRBJ2-2; D not resolved. The CDR3 loop spans 15 amino acids. V dropped 6 bases and J dropped 1 base, with 12 bases sitting between them. The germline CDR1 and CDR2 sequences are SNHLY and FYNNEI. In DNA, the CDR3 is TGTGCCAGCAGCATCATTCCAGGGAACACCGGGGAGCTGTTTTTT. Residues: CASSIIPGNTGELFF.

The V and J genes are TRBV9 and TRBJ2-2; 10 bases fit TRBD2. V shed 0 bases and J 3 bases; nucleotides not matched to a gene: 14. CDR1 is SGDLS, CDR2 YYNGEE, per germline. The CDR3 is 20 residues long. The CDR3 sequence: CASSVARLPGLASDTGELFF. CDR3 nucleotides: TGTGCCAGCAGCGTAGCTAGATTACCGGGACTAGCGTCGGACACCGGGGAGCTGTTTTTT.

The chain uses TRBV7-8 and TRBJ1-3; D is perhaps TRBD1 (5 bases). The CDR3 sequence is 16 residues long. Germline V lookup: CDR1 SGHVS, CDR2 FQNEAQ. V was cut by 0 bases and J by 0 bases, with 9 bases left in between. CDR3 nucleotides: TGTGCCAGCAGCTTAGCGGGGCAGCTCTCTGGAAACACCATATATTTT. Protein product: CASSLAGQLSGNTIYF.

The rearrangement links TRBV5-6 to TRBJ2-5; TRBD1 matches 7 bases. The germline gives CDR1 SGHDT, CDR2 YYEEEE. This CDR3 has 16 amino acids. J lost 2 bases, V lost 0 bases, and 7 bases had no gene match. The CDR3 nucleotides are TGTGCCAGCAGCTTGGTAGGGGACAGCGTACAAGAGACCCAGTACTTC. This codes for CASSLVGDSVQETQYF.

This chain links TRBV6-4 with TRBJ1-2, with a weak D call TRBD1 (5 bases). This CDR3 spans 18 amino acids. CDR1 and CDR2 from the germline V gene are MRHNA and SNTAGT. Deletions cut 6 bases from V and 4 bases from J, with 27 bases between. In DNA form, the CDR3 reads TGTGCCAGCAGCGCCCATAATACCGGGACTCTTTCGGGCTATGGCTACACCTTC. Amino acid sequence: CASSAHNTGTLSGYGYTF.

The chain recombines TRBV29-1 with TRBJ2-7, with D possibly matching TRBD2 (6 bases). Trimming removed 7 bases at V and 6 bases at J, with 25 bases between. There are 15 residues in the CDR3. Germline loops: CDR1 SQVTM, CDR2 ANQGSEA. Here the CDR3 reads CSAQVVGGEAAEQYF. CDR3 DNA: TGCAGCGCCCAAGTCGTTGGCGGGGAGGCGGCCGAGCAGTACTTC.

The V and J genes are TRBV2 and TRBJ1-1; D unclear. Germline CDR1 reads SNHLY; CDR2 reads FYNNEI. The length of the CDR3 is 13 residues. The V end lost 4 bases, the J end lost 4 bases, and 10 bases lay between the germline ends. The CDR3 reads CASSASGGTEAFF. CDR3 DNA sequence: TGTGCCAGCAGTGCTTCGGGTGGCACTGAAGCTTTCTTT.

This clone was seen only once. The gene calls are TRBV30 and TRBJ2-7, with 12 bases identical to TRBD1. After removal of 3 bases from V and 0 bases from J, the junction contained 3 bases not matched to a gene. Per germline, CDR1 GTSNPN and CDR2 SVGIG (reference sequence). CDR3 length: 15 amino acids. CDR3: CAWRPGQGASYEQYF. The CDR3 region has the DNA TGTGCCTGGAGACCGGGACAGGGGGCCTCCTACGAGCAGTACTTC.

This chain uses TRBV20-1 with TRBJ2-1, with D unresolved. This CDR3 comprises 11 residues. Germline CDR1 DFQATT, CDR2 SNEGSKA (reference sequence). V lost 6 bases, J lost 7 bases, and 10 bases lay in between. The CDR3 bases are TGCAGTGCCCGACTGGAAAATGAGCAGTTCTTC. This encodes CSARLENEQFF.

The chain has TRBV24-1 and TRBJ1-2; 11 positions agree with TRBD1. Trimming removed 2 bases from V and 4 bases from J; junction bases left unmatched: 11. There are 18 residues in the CDR3. Per the germline V gene, CDR1 is KGHDR and CDR2 is SFDVKD. The CDR3 DNA is TGTGCCACCAGTGATTCGAGGACAGGGGGCCCTCTCTCCTATGGCTACACCTTC. Amino acid sequence: CATSDSRTGGPLSYGYTF.

The V call is TRBV9, the J call TRBJ1-1; 8 positions agree with TRBD1. Trimming at V came to 0 bases and at J to 4 bases, leaving 2 bases not matched to a gene. From germline, CDR1 is SGDLS and CDR2 YYNGEE. This CDR3 has 14 amino acids. CDR3 protein: CASSVATGVTEAFF. CDR3 nucleotide sequence: TGTGCCAGCAGCGTAGCGACAGGGGTCACTGAAGCTTTCTTT.

J is TRBJ2-2 and V is TRBV5-1; 9 bases align to TRBD1. After removal of 7 bases from V and 4 bases from J, the junction contained 11 bases not matched to a gene. Per germline, CDR1 SGHRS and CDR2 YFSETQ. The CDR3 totals 16 residues. CDR3 amino acids: CASGLTGGTGTGELFF. In DNA, the CDR3 is TGCGCCAGCGGCCTGACAGGGGGGACGGGCACCGGGGAGCTGTTTTTT.

This clone was counted many times. The chain couples TRBV6-5 to TRBJ1-4, with TRBD1 identical over 9 bases. CDR3 size: 14 residues. Germline values: CDR1 MNHEY, CDR2 SVGAGI. After removal of 6 bases from V and 8 bases from J, the junction contained 7 bases not matched to a gene. CDR3 in amino acids: CASRKDRGEEKLFF. The CDR3 DNA sequence: TGTGCCAGCAGGAAGGACAGGGGAGAAGAAAAACTGTTTTTT.

This chain connects TRBV6-5 to TRBJ1-5, with a weak D call TRBD1 (5 bases). In germline, CDR1 is MNHEY, CDR2 SVGAGI. V was pared by 0 bases and J by 12 bases, with 12 bases between. The CDR3 loop spans 13 amino acids. The CDR3 DNA is TGTGCCAGCAGTTACTCATATCTGGACATCCAGCATTTT. Protein: CASSYSYLDIQHF.

The chain recombines TRBV29-1 with TRBJ2-7; 9 nucleotides match TRBD1. CDR1 and CDR2 from the germline V gene are SQVTM and ANQGSEA. This CDR3 comprises 14 residues. J was trimmed by 0 bases and V by 7 bases; bases with no gene match: 7. The DNA for the CDR3 is TGCAGCGCCACCGGGACAGGGAGCTCCTACGAGCAGTACTTC. Protein: CSATGTGSSYEQYF.

The chain uses TRBV30 and TRBJ1-5; D ambiguous. The germline V gene encodes CDR1 GTSNPN and CDR2 SVGIG (reference sequence). CDR3 length: 14 amino acids. V was clipped by 2 bases and J by 4 bases, with 12 bases between them. CDR3 amino acids: CAWSSGTLNQPQHF. The CDR3 nucleotides are TGTGCCTGGAGTAGTGGCACCTTGAATCAGCCCCAGCATTTT.

The V gene is TRBV30, the J gene TRBJ2-7, with D possibly matching TRBD2 (6 bases). V was shortened by 1 base and J by 3 bases, with 10 bases between the two germline ends. The CDR3 length is 13 residues. Germline assignment: CDR1 GTSNPN and CDR2 SVGIG (reference sequence). The CDR3 protein is CAWSDRLVYEQYF. CDR3 sequence (DNA): TGTGCCTGGAGTGACCGACTAGTCTACGAGCAGTACTTC.

The rearrangement uses TRBV19 and TRBJ1-1, with D perhaps TRBD1 (6 bases). Germline lookup yields CDR1 LNHDA and CDR2 SQIVND (reference sequence). This CDR3 contains 14 residues. Trimming stripped 10 bases from V and 4 bases from J, with 19 bases between. CDR3 in amino acids: CATEREGVSTEAFF. In DNA form, the CDR3 reads TGTGCCACCGAAAGGGAGGGGGTAAGCACTGAAGCTTTCTTT.

The J gene is TRBJ2-3, the V gene TRBV4-2; 7 bases are a match to TRBD2. The germline V gene has CDR1 LGHNA and CDR2 YNFKEQ. J lost 2 bases, V lost 0 bases, and 5 bases had no gene match. This CDR3 contains 16 residues. CDR3 DNA: TGTGCCAGCAGCCAAGAGAGAGCGGGGCCCACAGATACGCAGTATTTT. It is translated as CASSQERAGPTDTQYF.

The J gene is TRBJ1-2, the V gene TRBV19, with TRBD1 matching 7 bases. J was trimmed by 4 bases and V by 5 bases; bases with no gene match: 10. The CDR3 runs 15 residues. From germline, CDR1 is LNHDA and CDR2 SQIVND (reference sequence). The chain's CDR3 is CASSPTAGTAYGYTF. CDR3 in DNA: TGTGCCAGTAGTCCGACCGCCGGGACAGCCTATGGCTACACCTTC.

The chain is built from TRBV2 and TRBJ2-1, with D uncertain. Trimming stripped 7 bases from V and 4 bases from J, with 14 bases between. The germline gives CDR1 SNHLY, CDR2 FYNNEI. This CDR3 is 14 amino acids long. The CDR3, as DNA: TGTGCCAGCACTCTTTCTCGAGAATACAATGAGCAGTTCTTC. The encoded protein is CASTLSREYNEQFF.

The chain has TRBV18 and TRBJ2-1; 9 nucleotides match TRBD2. Germline trimming cut 1 base from V and 12 bases from J; bases unmatched to any gene: 10. This CDR3 has 15 residues. From germline, CDR1 is KGHSH and CDR2 LQKENI. As DNA, the CDR3 is TGTGCCAGCTCACCACTAGGGACTAGCCTCCGAGGGCAGTTCTTC. Protein product: CASSPLGTSLRGQFF.

The V and J genes are TRBV27 and TRBJ1-2, with TRBD1 matching 7 bases. The CDR3 has 14 residues. V was clipped by 2 bases and J by 5 bases; unmatched bases: 5. Germline CDR1 and CDR2: MNHEY and SMNVEV (reference sequence). CDR3 sequence reads: CASSLRAGGYGYTF. Here the CDR3 DNA reads TGTGCCAGCAGTTTAAGGGCAGGGGGTTATGGCTACACCTTC.

This sequence joins TRBV3-1 (or the pseudogene TRBV3-2) and TRBJ1-1; 10 nucleotides agree with TRBD1. The CDR3 is 17 residues long. Losses at the gene ends were 4 bases for V and 0 bases for J; bases not matched to a gene: 8. Germline-derived CDR1 and CDR2 are LGHDT and YNNKEL (reference sequence). The DNA for the CDR3 is TGTGCCAGCAGCCCGATCCCGGGACAGGGGATGAACACTGAAGCTTTCTTT. It encodes CASSPIPGQGMNTEAFF.

This chain joins TRBV12-3 or TRBV12-4 and TRBJ2-1; a weak D match, TRBD2 (7 bases). V dropped 10 bases and J dropped 7 bases, with 17 bases sitting between them. This CDR3 spans 13 amino acids. CDR3 nucleotide sequence: TGTGCCACCGGACTCCGGGGGGCAAATGAGCAGTTCTTC. Amino acid sequence: CATGLRGANEQFF.

The V gene is TRBV2, the J gene TRBJ1-5; 9 bases match TRBD1. The CDR3 is 14 residues long. Germline CDR1 SNHLY, CDR2 FYNNEI. The V and J ends lost 5 bases and 4 bases, in that order; junction bases with no gene match: 3. The CDR3 DNA reads TGTGCCAGCAGTTGGGGACAGGGAAATCAGCCCCAGCATTTT. This gives the protein CASSWGQGNQPQHF.

This chain connects TRBV19 to TRBJ1-2; D remains ambiguous. CDR1 and CDR2 from the germline V gene are LNHDA and SQIVND (reference sequence). The CDR3 runs 12 residues. V shed 3 bases and J shed 7 bases, with 9 bases lying between them. This CDR3 is CASSMVASGYTF. The CDR3 DNA sequence: TGTGCCAGTAGTATGGTGGCTTCTGGCTACACCTTC.